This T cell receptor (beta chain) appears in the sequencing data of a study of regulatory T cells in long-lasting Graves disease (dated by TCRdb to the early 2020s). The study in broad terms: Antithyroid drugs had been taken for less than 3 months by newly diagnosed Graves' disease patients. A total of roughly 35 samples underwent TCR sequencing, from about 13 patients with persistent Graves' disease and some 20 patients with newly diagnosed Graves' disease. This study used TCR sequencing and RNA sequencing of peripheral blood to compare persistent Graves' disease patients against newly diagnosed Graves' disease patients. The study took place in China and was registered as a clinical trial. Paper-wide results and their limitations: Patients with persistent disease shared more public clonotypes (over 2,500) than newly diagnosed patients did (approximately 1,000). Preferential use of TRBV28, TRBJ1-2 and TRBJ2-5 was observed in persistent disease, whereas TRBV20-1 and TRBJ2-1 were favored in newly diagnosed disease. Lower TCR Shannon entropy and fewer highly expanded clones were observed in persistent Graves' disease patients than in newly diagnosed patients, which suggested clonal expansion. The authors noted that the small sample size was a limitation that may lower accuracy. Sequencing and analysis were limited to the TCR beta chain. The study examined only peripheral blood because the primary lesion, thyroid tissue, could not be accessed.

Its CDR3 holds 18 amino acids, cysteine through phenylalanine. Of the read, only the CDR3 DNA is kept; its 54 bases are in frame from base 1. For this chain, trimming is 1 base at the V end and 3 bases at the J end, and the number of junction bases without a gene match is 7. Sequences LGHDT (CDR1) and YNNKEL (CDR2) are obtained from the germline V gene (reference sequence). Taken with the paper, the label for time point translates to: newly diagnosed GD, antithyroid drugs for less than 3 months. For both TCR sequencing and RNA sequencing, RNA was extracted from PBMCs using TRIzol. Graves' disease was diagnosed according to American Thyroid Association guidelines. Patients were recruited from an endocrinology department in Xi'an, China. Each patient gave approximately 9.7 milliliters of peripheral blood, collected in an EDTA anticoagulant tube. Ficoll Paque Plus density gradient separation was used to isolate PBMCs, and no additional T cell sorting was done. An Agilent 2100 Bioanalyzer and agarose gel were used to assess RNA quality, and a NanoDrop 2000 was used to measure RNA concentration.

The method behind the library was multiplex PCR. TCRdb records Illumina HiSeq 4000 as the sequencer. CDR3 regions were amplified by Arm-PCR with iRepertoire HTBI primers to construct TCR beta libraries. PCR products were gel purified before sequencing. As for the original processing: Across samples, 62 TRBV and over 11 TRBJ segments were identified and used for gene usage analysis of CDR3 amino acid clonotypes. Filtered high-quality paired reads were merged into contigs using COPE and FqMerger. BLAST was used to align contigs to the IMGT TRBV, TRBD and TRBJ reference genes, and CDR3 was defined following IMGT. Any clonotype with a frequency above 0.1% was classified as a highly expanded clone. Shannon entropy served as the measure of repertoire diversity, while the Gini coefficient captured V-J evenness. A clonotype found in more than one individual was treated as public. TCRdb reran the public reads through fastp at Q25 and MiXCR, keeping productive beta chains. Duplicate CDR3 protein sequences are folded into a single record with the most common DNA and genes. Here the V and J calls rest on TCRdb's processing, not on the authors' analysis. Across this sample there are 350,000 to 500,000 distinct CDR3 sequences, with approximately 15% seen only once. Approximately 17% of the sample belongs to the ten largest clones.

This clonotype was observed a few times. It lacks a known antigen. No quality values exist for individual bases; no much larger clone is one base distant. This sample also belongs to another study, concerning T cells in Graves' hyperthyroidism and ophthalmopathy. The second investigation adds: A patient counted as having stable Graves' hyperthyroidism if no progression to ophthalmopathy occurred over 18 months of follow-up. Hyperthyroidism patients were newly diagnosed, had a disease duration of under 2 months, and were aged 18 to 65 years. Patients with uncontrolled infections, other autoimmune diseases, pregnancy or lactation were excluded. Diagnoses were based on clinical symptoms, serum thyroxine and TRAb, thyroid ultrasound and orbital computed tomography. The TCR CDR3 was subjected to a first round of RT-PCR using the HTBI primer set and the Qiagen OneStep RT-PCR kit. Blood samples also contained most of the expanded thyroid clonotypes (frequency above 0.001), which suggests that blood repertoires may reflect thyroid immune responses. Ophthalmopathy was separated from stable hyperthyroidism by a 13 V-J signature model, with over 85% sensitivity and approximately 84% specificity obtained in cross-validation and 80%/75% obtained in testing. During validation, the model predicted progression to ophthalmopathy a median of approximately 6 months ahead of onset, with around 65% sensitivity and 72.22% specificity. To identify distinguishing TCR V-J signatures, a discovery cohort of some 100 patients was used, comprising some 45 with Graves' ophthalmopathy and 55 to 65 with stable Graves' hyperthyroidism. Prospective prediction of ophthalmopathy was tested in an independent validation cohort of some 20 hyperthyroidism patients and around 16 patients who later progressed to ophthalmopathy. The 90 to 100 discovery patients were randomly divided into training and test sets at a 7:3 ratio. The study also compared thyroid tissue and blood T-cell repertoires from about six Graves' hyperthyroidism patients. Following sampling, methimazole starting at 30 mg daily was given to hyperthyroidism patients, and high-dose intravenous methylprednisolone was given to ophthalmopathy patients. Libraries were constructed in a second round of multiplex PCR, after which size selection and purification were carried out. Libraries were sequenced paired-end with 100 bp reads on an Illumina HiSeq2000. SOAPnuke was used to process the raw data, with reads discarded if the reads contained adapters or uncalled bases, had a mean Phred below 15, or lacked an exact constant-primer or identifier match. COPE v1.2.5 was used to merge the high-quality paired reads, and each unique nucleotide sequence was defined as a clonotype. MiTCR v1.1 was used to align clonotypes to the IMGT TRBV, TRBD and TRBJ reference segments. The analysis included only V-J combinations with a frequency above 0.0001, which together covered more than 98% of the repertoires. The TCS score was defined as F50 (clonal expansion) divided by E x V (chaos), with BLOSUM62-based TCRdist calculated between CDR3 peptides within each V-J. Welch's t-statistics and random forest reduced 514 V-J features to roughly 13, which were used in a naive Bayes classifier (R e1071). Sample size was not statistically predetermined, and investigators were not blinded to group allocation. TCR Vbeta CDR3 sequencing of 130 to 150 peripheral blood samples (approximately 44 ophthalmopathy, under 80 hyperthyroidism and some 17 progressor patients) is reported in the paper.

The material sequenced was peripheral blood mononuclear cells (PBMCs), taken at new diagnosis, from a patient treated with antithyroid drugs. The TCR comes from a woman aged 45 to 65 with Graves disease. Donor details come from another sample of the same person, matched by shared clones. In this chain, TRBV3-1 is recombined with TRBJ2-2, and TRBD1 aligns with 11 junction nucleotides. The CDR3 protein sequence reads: CASSQVWGQGEYTGELFF. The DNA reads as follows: TGTGCCAGCAGCCAAGTTTGGGGACAGGGGGAGTACACCGGGGAGCTGTTTTTT.